The sequence of this TCR beta chain was determined in a study of early T cells in non-severe SARS-CoV-2 infection. MiXCR, run by TCRdb on the 5' RACE reads, gives a single entry per CDR3 protein. Found here are more than 80,000 distinct CDR3 sequences, under 15% of them singletons; the top ten hold roughly 6.4%. The germline V gene has CDR1 MNHEY and CDR2 SVGEGT. The CDR3 is made up of 17 amino acids. The ends lost 6 bases at V and 2 bases at J; junction bases unmatched: 7. The rearrangement links TRBV6-2 or TRBV6-3 to TRBJ2-1, with 13 nucleotides matching TRBD2. Input material: whole blood. The origin of this receptor is an adult who was a healthcare worker with PCR-confirmed SARS-CoV-2 infection or an uninfected control (not recorded which). The CDR3 DNA reads TGTGCCAGCAGGGGACTAGCGGGACAGGACCCCTACAATGAGCAGTTCTTC. It is translated as CASRGLAGQDPYNEQFF.